This T cell receptor beta chain was recorded in a study of cytomegalovirus exposure and HLA in healthy donors. PCR was performed using 60 Vbeta and 13 Jbeta primers. Here immunoSEQ multiplex PCR was the method, and the copy in TCRdb shows in-frame clones only, minus some. The table records 75,000 to 95,000 clones, over 55% of them present only once. Concerning this clone itself: The antigen remains undetermined.

This CDR3 spans 11 amino acids. Trimming cost V 7 bases and J 6 bases, with 8 bases left between them. The germline gives CDR1 SGDLS, CDR2 YYNGEE. Findings and limits, study-wide: Indistinguishable V segments such as TRBV6-2 and TRBV6-3 were excluded.

Nominally healthy donors were sampled, though unrecorded immune exposures were likely. This receptor was identified in a woman aged 25 to 39 in good health and CMV-seronegative. The sample taken for sequencing was PBMCs. The chain uses TRBV9 and TRBJ2-1; a possible D gene is TRBD1 (5 bases). This CDR3 is CASGARNEQFF. In nucleotides, the CDR3 is TGTGCCAGCGGGGCGCGCAATGAGCAGTTCTTC.